The T cell receptor (beta chain) under discussion was sequenced for a study of blood T cell repertoires in COVID-19. The protocol was immunoSEQ multiplex PCR, while the TCRdb copy is restricted to in-frame clones and leaves out a portion. The top ten clones hold about 10% of a sample with tens of thousands of clones, about 80% of them seen once. V lost 5 bases to trimming and J lost 2 bases; unmatched junction nucleotides: 7. The CDR3 has 15 amino acids. The germline CDR1 and CDR2 sequences are MNHEY and SMNVEV (reference sequence). This clonotype was sampled from a man aged 60 to 69 with acute or convalescent COVID-19. Input material: peripheral blood. The rearrangement links TRBV27 to TRBJ2-7; TRBD1 aligns across 9 bases. CDR3 sequence reads: CASSNLGQGTYEQYF. DNA for the CDR3: TGTGCCAGCAGTAACCTAGGACAGGGGACCTACGAGCAGTACTTC.